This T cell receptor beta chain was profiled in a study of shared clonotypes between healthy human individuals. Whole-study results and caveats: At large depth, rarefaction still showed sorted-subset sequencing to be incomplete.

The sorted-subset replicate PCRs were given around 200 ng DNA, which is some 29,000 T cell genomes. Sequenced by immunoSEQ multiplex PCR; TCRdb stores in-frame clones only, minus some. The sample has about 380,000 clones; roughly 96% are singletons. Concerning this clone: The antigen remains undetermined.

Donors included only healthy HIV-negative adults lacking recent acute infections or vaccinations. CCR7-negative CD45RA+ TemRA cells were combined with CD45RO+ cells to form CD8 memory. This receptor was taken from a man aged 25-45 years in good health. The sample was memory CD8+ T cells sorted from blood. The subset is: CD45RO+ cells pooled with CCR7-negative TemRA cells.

CDR3 nucleotides: TGTGCCTGGAGTGTAGGACTAGCGGGAGCAGATACGCAGTATTTT. It is translated as CAWSVGLAGADTQYF. The V gene is TRBV30, the J gene TRBJ2-3; 13 bases are shared with TRBD2. CDR3 size: 15 residues. Trimming cost V 0 bases and J 4 bases; bases outside gene matches: 1. The V gene's germline CDR1 is GTSNPN and CDR2 SVGIG (reference sequence).